The rows below give T cell receptor beta chains drawn from one sample of a study of beta chain features in type 1 diabetes. This table comes from immunoSEQ multiplex PCR, and its TCRdb copy is limited to in-frame clones, with some not included. The table has 15,000 to 17,000 clones, about 40% seen once. Sequencing was performed on stem cell memory CD4+ T cells from blood. The receptors come from a woman aged 40-49 years in good health. Each CDR3 is given with its conserved first and last residue. The D gene is left open where the match is weak. Clone size is given for some rows only: seen once, a few or many times, or a class if the clone is expanded.

V	D	J	size	DNA	CDR3
TRBV9	-	TRBJ2-6	-	TGTGCCAGCAGCGTAGTGGGATCCGGGATCTCTGGGGCCAACGTCCTGACTTTC	CASSVVGSGISGANVLTF
TRBV11-2	TRBD2	TRBJ2-2	-	TGTGCCAGCACCCAAGGTCTAGCGGGGGTGAAGTGGATCGGGGAGCTGTTTTTT	CASTQGLAGVKWIGELFF
TRBV28	-	TRBJ2-1	once	TGTGCCAGCAGTTTAAGAGGGAGGAAGGATGAGCAGTTCTTC	CASSLRGRKDEQFF
TRBV7-9	TRBD1	TRBJ2-3	-	TGTGCCAGCAGCGTCGGACAGGGGGCAGATACGCAGTATTTT	CASSVGQGADTQYF
TRBV6-5	TRBD1	TRBJ1-1	few	TGTGCCAGCAGTTACACAGGGGTGGGCACTGAAGCTTTCTTT	CASSYTGVGTEAFF
TRBV2	TRBD1	TRBJ2-7	once	TGTGCCAGCAGTTACCGACAGGGCGAGCAGTACTTC	CASSYRQGEQYF
TRBV4-2	TRBD2	TRBJ2-3	-	TGTGCCAGCAGCCCGATGGTTAGCGGGGCGAGGCAAGATACGCAGTATTTT	CASSPMVSGARQDTQYF
TRBV19	TRBD2	TRBJ2-1	-	TGTGCCAGTAGTAGAAATCTAGCGGGGGCCGGGTACAATGAGCAGTTCTTC	CASSRNLAGAGYNEQFF
TRBV9	-	TRBJ1-1	-	TGTGCCAGCAGCGTAGAGGAGGATACGGACACTGAAGCTTTCTTT	CASSVEEDTDTEAFF
TRBV5-1	-	TRBJ2-3	-	TGCGCCAGCAGCTTGGACCTCGGGGATACGCAGTATTTT	CASSLDLGDTQYF
TRBV7-2	-	TRBJ2-5	few	TGTGCCAGCAGCCAAGATACCGCTTCAGGGGCCCAGTACTTC	CASSQDTASGAQYF
TRBV27	-	TRBJ1-2	-	TGTGCCAGCAGTCGATCCCTACAGGGAGGGGGCTACACCTTC	CASSRSLQGGGYTF
TRBV4-1	-	TRBJ2-1	few	TGCGCCAGCAGCCAAGGGGCGCTTTACAATGAGCAGTTCTTC	CASSQGALYNEQFF
TRBV27	TRBD2	TRBJ2-7	-	TGTGCCAGCAGTTCCCCATTAGCGGGTTTCTACGAGCAGTACTTC	CASSSPLAGFYEQYF
TRBV11-2	TRBD1	TRBJ2-5	once	TGTGCCAGCAGCTTAGGCTCTGCAGGGGGATTTCAAGAGACCCAGTACTTC	CASSLGSAGGFQETQYF
TRBV6-5	-	TRBJ2-3	-	TGTGCCAGCAGTTACGAGGGGGGGCCGAGCACAGATACGCAGTATTTT	CASSYEGGPSTDTQYF
TRBV11-2	-	TRBJ1-5	-	TGTGCCAGCAGCGCGGACAGAGGTGGAAATCAGCCCCAGCATTTT	CASSADRGGNQPQHF
TRBV9	-	TRBJ2-4	-	TGTGCCAGCAGCGTAGTAGACATTCAGTACTTC	CASSVVDIQYF
TRBV5-1	-	TRBJ1-6	-	TGCGCCACCTCAGTAGGGGGCTCCTATAATTCACCCCTCCACTTT	CATSVGGSYNSPLHF
TRBV9	TRBD2	TRBJ2-2	-	TGTGCCAGCAGCCCAACGGGGGGGACCGGGGAGCTGTTTTTT	CASSPTGGTGELFF
TRBV5-1	-	TRBJ2-4	once	TGCGCCAGCAGAAACGGCAGGGTAGAGAAAAACATTCAGTACTTC	CASRNGRVEKNIQYF
TRBV4-3	TRBD2	TRBJ2-4	-	TGCGCCAGCAGCTCGCCGGGGGGGCCGAGGGGAAACATTCAGTACTTC	CASSSPGGPRGNIQYF
TRBV5-6	TRBD2	TRBJ2-1	few	TGTGCCAGCAGCTATCCGGTAGCGGGGGGGCCTGGCAATGAGCAGTTCTTC	CASSYPVAGGPGNEQFF
TRBV5-5	-	TRBJ2-7	-	TGTGCCAGCAGCTTTAACTGGGCCGCCCTCTACGAGCAGTACTTC	CASSFNWAALYEQYF
TRBV2	-	TRBJ2-2	-	TGTGCCAGCAGTGAGGACTCCTCCACCGGGGAGCTGTTTTTT	CASSEDSSTGELFF
TRBV6-5	-	TRBJ2-3	once	TGTGCCAGCAGTTACACAGGGAGCACAGATACGCAGTATTTT	CASSYTGSTDTQYF
TRBV6-6	-	TRBJ1-1	-	TGTGCCAGCAGTTACTCTTGGGAGTCCGAAGCAGGAGCTTTCTTT	CASSYSWESEAGAFF
TRBV6-1	TRBD1	TRBJ1-2	-	TGTGCCAGCAGTACCGGGACAGGGGGCGCAAATGGCTACACCTTC	CASSTGTGGANGYTF
TRBV18	TRBD1	TRBJ2-7	-	TGTGCCAGCTCACCGGCGCAAGTACAGGGGGCACACGAGCAGTACTTC	CASSPAQVQGAHEQYF
TRBV9	TRBD1	TRBJ2-1	-	TGTGCCAGCAGCCACCTGGGACAGGGGGTCCATGAGCAGTTCTTC	CASSHLGQGVHEQFF
TRBV9	TRBD2	TRBJ2-1	few	TGTGCCAGCAGCGCCACAATAGCGGGGGGATCCTACAATGAGCAGTTCTTC	CASSATIAGGSYNEQFF
TRBV19	TRBD1	TRBJ1-1	few	TGTGCCAGTACCACGGGACAGAGAACTGAAGCTTTCTTT	CASTTGQRTEAFF
TRBV6-5	-	TRBJ2-3	few	TGTGCCAGCAGAACAACCACAGATACGCAGTATTTT	CASRTTTDTQYF
TRBV11-2	TRBD1	TRBJ1-5	-	TGTGCCAGCAGCTTGGACAGGTGGAACAATCAGCCCCAGCATTTT	CASSLDRWNNQPQHF
TRBV28	-	TRBJ2-6	medium-sized	TGTGCCAGCCGGCAGGTATCGGCCGGGGCCAACGTCCTGACTTTC	CASRQVSAGANVLTF
TRBV4-3	TRBD1	TRBJ1-2	few	TGCGCCAGCAGCCAGGGGACAGGAGCCCTATGGGGCTACACCTTC	CASSQGTGALWGYTF
TRBV25-1	TRBD1	TRBJ2-6	few	TGTGCCGCGCCTCCGGGACAGAACAGTCGTGGGGCCAACGTCCTGACTTTC	CAAPPGQNSRGANVLTF
TRBV6-5	-	TRBJ1-1	once	TGTGCCAGCAGTTACAATTTGCGCGGGGGGAGCACTGAAGCTTTCTTT	CASSYNLRGGSTEAFF
TRBV18	TRBD1	TRBJ2-7	-	TGTGCCAGCTCTCCCGGGACAGGGGTCTACGAGCAGTACTTC	CASSPGTGVYEQYF
TRBV18	TRBD1	TRBJ1-6	few	TGTGCCAGCTCACCAGGACAGGGTAGTTCACCCCTCCACTTT	CASSPGQGSSPLHF
TRBV18	-	TRBJ2-2	-	TGTGCCAGCTCACCATCGAGGACCGGGGAGCTGTTTTTT	CASSPSRTGELFF
TRBV7-9	TRBD2	TRBJ2-3	few	TGTGCCAGCAGCCCAACTAGCGGGGGAGGTACAGATACGCAGTATTTT	CASSPTSGGGTDTQYF